This section outlines one T cell receptor beta chain sequence together with its context. What it binds is unknown. Other nucleotide sequences in the sample specify the same CDR3. Using 200 ng DNA, 25,000 to 35,000 T cell genomes, the sorted-subset replicate PCRs were run. TCRdb's table, derived via immunoSEQ multiplex PCR, lists solely in-frame clones and lacks some. The data contain roughly 1,800,000 clones, about 95% of them seen just once; the ten biggest clones take up under 1.5%. The sample belongs to a study of shared clonotypes between healthy human individuals. V gave up 1 base and J gave up 1 base, with 6 bases separating them. CDR3 size: 14 residues. Germline V lookup: CDR1 MNHEY, CDR2 SVGAGI. Naive CD8 cells were CD45RO-negative, positively selected for CCR7, excluding terminally differentiated effector memory CD45RA+ cells. General study findings and limits: The authors sampled blood alone, and tissue repertoires likely differ.

The chain employs TRBV6-5 and TRBJ2-3; no clear D. The sequence derives from a man aged 18 to 29 in good health. The sample was naive CD8+ T cells sorted from blood. Here the CDR3 reads CASSYYSGTDTQYF. In DNA form, the CDR3 reads TGTGCCAGCAGTTACTATTCGGGCACAGATACGCAGTATTTT.